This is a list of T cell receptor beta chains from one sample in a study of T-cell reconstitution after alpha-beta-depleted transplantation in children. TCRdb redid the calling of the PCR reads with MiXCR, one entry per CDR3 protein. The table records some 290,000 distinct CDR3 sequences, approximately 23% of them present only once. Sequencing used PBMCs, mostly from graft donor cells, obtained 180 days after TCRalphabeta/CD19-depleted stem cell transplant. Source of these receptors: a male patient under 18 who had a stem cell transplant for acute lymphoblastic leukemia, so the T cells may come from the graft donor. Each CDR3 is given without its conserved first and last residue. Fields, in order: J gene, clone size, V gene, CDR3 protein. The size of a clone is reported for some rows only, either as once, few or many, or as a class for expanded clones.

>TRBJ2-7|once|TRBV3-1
ASSPRTVGLGHTYEQY
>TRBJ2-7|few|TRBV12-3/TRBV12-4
ASSFPGKRYEQY
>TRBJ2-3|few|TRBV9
ASSDPQREYRSDTQY
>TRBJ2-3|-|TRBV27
ASSHEQNTQY
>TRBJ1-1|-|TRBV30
AWRYGTGTFGAF
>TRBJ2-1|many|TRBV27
ASRGLAGYNEQF
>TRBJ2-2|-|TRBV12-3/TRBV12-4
ASRHSGRADTGELF
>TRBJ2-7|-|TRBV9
ASSGDTVGSYEQY
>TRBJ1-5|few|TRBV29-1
SVRTGGGGNQPQH
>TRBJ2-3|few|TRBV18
ASSPRQISTDTQY
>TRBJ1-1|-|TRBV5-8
ASSLGTATEAF
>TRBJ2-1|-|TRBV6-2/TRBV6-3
ASILTLDGFSYNEQF
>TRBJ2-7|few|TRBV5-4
ASSLVEGDEQY
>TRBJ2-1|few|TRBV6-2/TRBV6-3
ASTEGQGRSSYNEQF
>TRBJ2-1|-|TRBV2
ASSEAFLAGTEGLYEQF
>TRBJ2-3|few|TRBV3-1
ASSLERWRELWGTDTQY
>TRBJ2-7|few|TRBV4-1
ASSQDEGFYEQY
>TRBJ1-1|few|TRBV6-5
ASSYKGRGTEAF
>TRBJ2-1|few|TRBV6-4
ASSWDGGTYNEQF
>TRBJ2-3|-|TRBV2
ASSEGWYTDTQY
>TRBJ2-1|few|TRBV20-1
SARDQREGRNEQF
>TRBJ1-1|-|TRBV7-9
ASSLVAVNTEAF
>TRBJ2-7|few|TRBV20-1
SARTPTGGKYEQY
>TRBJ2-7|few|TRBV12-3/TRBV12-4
ASSFGRLAKTSYEQY
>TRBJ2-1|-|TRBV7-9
ASSTGTGYNEQF
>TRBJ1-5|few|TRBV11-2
ASSLRTGVNSNQPPH
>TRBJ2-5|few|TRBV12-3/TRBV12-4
ASSYGQPGETQY
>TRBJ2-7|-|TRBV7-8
ASSSSGIIYEQY
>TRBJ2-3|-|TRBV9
ASSVADGTQY
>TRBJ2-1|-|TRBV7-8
ASSLRLATYNEQF
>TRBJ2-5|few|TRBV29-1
SVGGQGETQY
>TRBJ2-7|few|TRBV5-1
ASSGLLGLADSYEQY
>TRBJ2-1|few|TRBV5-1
ASSLVGNYNEQF
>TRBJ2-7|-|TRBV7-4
ASSFPSLGWSSYEQY
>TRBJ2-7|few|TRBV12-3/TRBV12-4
ASSRNRVFGEQY
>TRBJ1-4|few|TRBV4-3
ASSRQGREKLF
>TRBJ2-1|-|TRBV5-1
ASRLLEYRPNEQF
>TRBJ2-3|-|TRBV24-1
ATSDAPSGIDTQY
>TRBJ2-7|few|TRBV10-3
AISFSGGDSYEQY
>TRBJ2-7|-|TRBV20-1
SAREGQSSSYEQY
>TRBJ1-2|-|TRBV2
ASSVLGQVFYGYT
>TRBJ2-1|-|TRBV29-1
RVDGTTRSYNEQF
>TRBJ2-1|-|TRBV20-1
SALGVQGNEQF
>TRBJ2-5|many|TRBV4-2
ASSQGAAGMRETQY
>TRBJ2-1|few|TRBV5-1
ASSYGSDEQF
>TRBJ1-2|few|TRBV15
ATSRVVAIRYGYT
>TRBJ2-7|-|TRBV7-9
AIDEQY
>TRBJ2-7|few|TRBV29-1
GTGYEQY
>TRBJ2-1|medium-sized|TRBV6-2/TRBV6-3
ASSHPLAGGPGEQF
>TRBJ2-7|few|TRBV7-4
ASSLGGVTYEQY
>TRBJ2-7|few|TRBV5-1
ASSLSHQNEQY